A selection of T cell receptor beta chains follows, all from one sample in a study of control samples from healthy donors and cancer patients. Some clones are missing from TCRdb's copy, which holds only in-frame ones; the method was immunoSEQ multiplex PCR. The table lists 200,000 or so clones, about 94% of them singletons. The sample comprised blood. The receptor set was obtained from a man between 45 and 60 years old in good health. Each CDR3 is given with its conserved first and last residue. A D gene is named only where the DNA matches it firmly. Some rows have no size entry. The others give once, few or many, or a class for an expanded clone.

>NA|TRBV5-5|NA|TRBJ1-2
TGTGCCAGCAGCTTGGTCGGGGGGTCTAACTATGGCTACACCTTC
CASSLVGGSNYGYTF
>NA|TRBV4-1|NA|TRBJ1-3
TGCGCCAGCAGCCAAGATAGCGCTGGAAACACCATATATTTT
CASSQDSAGNTIYF
>NA|TRBV5-1|NA|TRBJ1-2
TGCGCCAGCAGCTTGGCGACAGAATATGGCTACACCTTC
CASSLATEYGYTF
>NA|TRBV2|NA|TRBJ1-1
TGTGCCAGCAGTTTTCCAGGTGGGGCGCGGGGAACTGAAGCTTTCTTT
CASSFPGGARGTEAFF
>NA|TRBV3-1/TRBV3-2|NA|TRBJ1-2
TGTGCCAGCAGCCAAGAGCTAGGGGGTAACTATGGCTACACCTTC
CASSQELGGNYGYTF
>TRBD1|TRBV7-8|NA|TRBJ1-1
TGTGCCAGCAGCTCACAGGGGACGGTGAACACTGAAGCTTTCTTT
CASSSQGTVNTEAFF
>NA|TRBV5-1|NA|TRBJ2-1
TGCGCCAGCAGCACCGGACCAGGCAATGAGCAGTTCTTC
CASSTGPGNEQFF
>TRBD1|TRBV6-5|NA|TRBJ1-2
TGTGCCAGCGCCTACCAAGGACAGGGTAACTATGGCTACACCTTC
CASAYQGQGNYGYTF
>NA|TRBV29-1|NA|TRBJ1-6
TGCAGCGTCGGTTGGGGGTATAATTCACCCCTCCACTTT
CSVGWGYNSPLHF
>NA|TRBV7-8|NA|TRBJ1-2
TGTGCCAGCTCCCCAACGAGAGGGGGTGGAGGCTACACCTTC
CASSPTRGGGGYTF
>NA|TRBV5-5|NA|TRBJ1-6
TGTGCCAGCAGCTTGGCAACAGCGTCCGGACTCCACTTT
CASSLATASGLHF
>NA|TRBV3-1/TRBV3-2|NA|TRBJ2-3
TGTGCCAGCAGCCAAGAGGGGACAGATACGCAGTATTTT
CASSQEGTDTQYF
>TRBD1|TRBV6-5|NA|TRBJ2-1
TGTGCCAGCAGTCTGGACAGGGACCCCTACAATGAGCAGTTCTTC
CASSLDRDPYNEQFF
>NA|TRBV3-1/TRBV3-2|NA|TRBJ1-5
TGTGCCAGCAGTCAGGGGAGCTTGAGCAATCAGCCCCAGCATTTT
CASSQGSLSNQPQHF
>NA|TRBV15|NA|TRBJ1-3
TGTGCCACCAGCAGCGGATCTGGAAACACCATATATTTT
CATSSGSGNTIYF
>NA|TRBV20-1|NA|TRBJ1-4
TGCAGTGCTAGGAACAATGAAAAACTGTTTTTT
CSARNNEKLFF
>TRBD1|TRBV30|once|TRBJ1-2
TGTGCCTGGAGTCTTTACCGGGACAGGGGGCCACCTATCTATGGCTACACCTTC
CAWSLYRDRGPPIYGYTF
>NA|TRBV11-2|few|TRBJ1-1
TGTGCCAGCAGCTCACCAGGGCTGAACACTGAAGCTTTCTTT
CASSSPGLNTEAFF
>NA|TRBV5-1|NA|TRBJ1-3
TGCGCCAGCAGCCCGCTGGGAGTGACTGGAAACACCATATATTTT
CASSPLGVTGNTIYF
>NA|TRBV28|NA|TRBJ2-6
TGTGCCAGCAGTCCGGCCCGATCCTCCTCTGACTCCAACGTCCTGACTTTC
CASSPARSSSDSNVLTF
>NA|TRBV4-1|NA|TRBJ1-3
TGCGCCAGCAGCCAAGATTGGGGGCCTGGTAACACCATATATTTT
CASSQDWGPGNTIYF
>NA|TRBV7-3|NA|TRBJ2-2
TGTGCCAGCAGCTCGAACACCGGGGAGCTGTTTTTT
CASSSNTGELFF
>TRBD2|TRBV3-1/TRBV3-2|NA|TRBJ2-3
TGTGCCAGCAGCCAAAATCCCGGGGGGTGGGATACGCAGTATTTT
CASSQNPGGWDTQYF
>TRBD1|TRBV6-2/TRBV6-3|NA|TRBJ1-1
TGTGCCAGCAGTTACCAAGGGACAGGTGAAGCTTTCTTT
CASSYQGTGEAFF
>NA|TRBV5-5|NA|TRBJ1-2
TGTGCCAGCAGCTTGGCCAACAGATATGGCTACACCTTC
CASSLANRYGYTF
>NA|TRBV2|once|TRBJ1-5
TGTGCCAGCGTCTCGGATCTTAATCAGCCCCAGCATTTT
CASVSDLNQPQHF
>NA|TRBV4-1|NA|TRBJ1-6
TGCGCCAGCAGCCAAGTCCCAACAGGGAGCTCCTATAATTCACCCCTCCACTTT
CASSQVPTGSSYNSPLHF
>NA|TRBV28|NA|TRBJ1-1
TGTGCCAGCAGTTTACTCACCTCTGAAGCTTTCTTT
CASSLLTSEAFF
>TRBD1|TRBV5-5|NA|TRBJ1-2
TGTGCCAGCAGCCGCGGGACAGGGGAAGGCTACACCTTC
CASSRGTGEGYTF
>NA|TRBV18|once|TRBJ2-4
TGTGCCAGCTCCGAGGACTTAGCCAAAAACATTCAGTACTTC
CASSEDLAKNIQYF
>NA|TRBV5-1|NA|TRBJ2-6
TGCGCCAGCAGCTTGGTAGGGGTCGGGGCCAACGTCCTGACTTTC
CASSLVGVGANVLTF